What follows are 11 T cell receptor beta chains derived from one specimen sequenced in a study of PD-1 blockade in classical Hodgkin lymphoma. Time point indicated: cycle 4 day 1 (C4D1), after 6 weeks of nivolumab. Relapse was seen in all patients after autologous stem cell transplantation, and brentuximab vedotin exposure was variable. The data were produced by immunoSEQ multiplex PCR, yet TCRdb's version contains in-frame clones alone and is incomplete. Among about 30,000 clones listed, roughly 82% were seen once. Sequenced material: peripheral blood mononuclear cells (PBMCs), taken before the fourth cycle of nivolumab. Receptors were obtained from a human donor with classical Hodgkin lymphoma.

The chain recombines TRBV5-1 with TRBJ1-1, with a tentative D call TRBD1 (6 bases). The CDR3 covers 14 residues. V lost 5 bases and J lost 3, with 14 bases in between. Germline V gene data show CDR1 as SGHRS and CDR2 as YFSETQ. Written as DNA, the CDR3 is TGCGCCAGCAGTTGGGGGCCGGGTGACACTGAAGCTTTCTTT. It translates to CASSWGPGDTEAFF.

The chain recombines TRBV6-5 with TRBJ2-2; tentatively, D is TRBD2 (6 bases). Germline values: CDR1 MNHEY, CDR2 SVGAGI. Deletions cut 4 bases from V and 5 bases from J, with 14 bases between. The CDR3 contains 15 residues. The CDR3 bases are TGTGCCAGCAGTTCAGGCGGGGCGTGGACCGGGGAGCTGTTTTTT. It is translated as CASSSGGAWTGELFF.

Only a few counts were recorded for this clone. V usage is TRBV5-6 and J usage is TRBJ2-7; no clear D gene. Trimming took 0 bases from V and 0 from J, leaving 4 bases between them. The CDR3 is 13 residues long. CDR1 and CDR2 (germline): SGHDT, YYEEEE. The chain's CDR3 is CASSLVDSYEQYF. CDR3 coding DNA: TGTGCCAGCAGCTTGGTTGACTCCTACGAGCAGTACTTC.

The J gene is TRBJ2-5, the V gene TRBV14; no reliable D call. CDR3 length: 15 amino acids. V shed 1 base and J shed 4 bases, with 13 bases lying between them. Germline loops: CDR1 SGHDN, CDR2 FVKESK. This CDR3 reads CASSQVGRNAETQYF. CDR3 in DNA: TGTGCCAGCAGCCAAGTCGGCAGAAATGCAGAGACCCAGTACTTC.

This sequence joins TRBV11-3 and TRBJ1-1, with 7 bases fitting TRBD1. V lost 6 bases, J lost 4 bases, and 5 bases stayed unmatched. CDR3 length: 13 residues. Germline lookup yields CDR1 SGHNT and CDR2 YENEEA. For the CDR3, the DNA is TGTGCCAGCAGGAGGGGGCCTGGCACTGAAGCTTTCTTT. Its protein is CASRRGPGTEAFF.

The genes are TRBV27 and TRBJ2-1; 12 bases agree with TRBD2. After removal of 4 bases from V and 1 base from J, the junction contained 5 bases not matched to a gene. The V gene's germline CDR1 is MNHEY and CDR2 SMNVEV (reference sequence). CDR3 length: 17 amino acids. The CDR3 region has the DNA TGTGCCAGCAGTTGGCGACTAGCGGGGGATTCCTACAATGAGCAGTTCTTC. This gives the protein CASSWRLAGDSYNEQFF.

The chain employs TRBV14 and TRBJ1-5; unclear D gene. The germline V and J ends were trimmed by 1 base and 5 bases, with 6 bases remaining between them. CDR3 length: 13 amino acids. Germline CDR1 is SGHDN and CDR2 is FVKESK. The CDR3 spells CASSQVQDQPQHF. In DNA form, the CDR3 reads TGTGCCAGCAGCCAAGTCCAGGATCAGCCCCAGCATTTT.

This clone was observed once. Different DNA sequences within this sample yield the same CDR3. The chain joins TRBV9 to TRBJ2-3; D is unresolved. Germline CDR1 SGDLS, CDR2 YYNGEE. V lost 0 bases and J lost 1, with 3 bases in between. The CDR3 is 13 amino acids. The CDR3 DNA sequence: TGTGCCAGCAGCGTAGAGGGCACAGATACGCAGTATTTT. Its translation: CASSVEGTDTQYF.

The CDR3: CASSLVTNNEQFF. CDR3 in DNA: TGTGCCAGCAGCTTGGTGACTAACAATGAGCAGTTCTTC. The genes are TRBV11-2 and TRBJ2-1, with D perhaps TRBD2 (5 bases). Between the trimmed V and J ends, which lost 3 bases and 5 bases, there was a span of 8 bases. The germline V gene has CDR1 SGHAT and CDR2 FQNNGV. The CDR3 length is 13 residues.

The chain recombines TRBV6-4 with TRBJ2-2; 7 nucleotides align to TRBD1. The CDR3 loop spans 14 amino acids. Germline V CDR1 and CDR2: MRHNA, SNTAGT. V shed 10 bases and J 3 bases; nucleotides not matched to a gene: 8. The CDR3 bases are TGTGCCACCAAGGGGGCCGGGGACACCGGGGAGCTGTTTTTT. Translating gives CATKGAGDTGELFF.

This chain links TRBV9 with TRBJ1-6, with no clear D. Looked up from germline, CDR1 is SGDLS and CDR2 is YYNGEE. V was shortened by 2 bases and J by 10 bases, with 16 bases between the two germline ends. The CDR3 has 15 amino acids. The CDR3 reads CASSVEGRSESPLHF. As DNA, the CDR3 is TGTGCCAGCAGCGTTGAAGGCAGGTCTGAGTCACCCCTCCACTTT.